Shown below are 12 T cell receptor beta chains from a single sample sequenced in a study of T-cell memory formation after mild COVID-19. TCRdb fed the 5' RACE reads into MiXCR, producing one record per CDR3 protein. The profile covers around 210,000 distinct CDR3 sequences, with 9% to 10% appearing a single time and 3.5% taken by the ten largest. The sample taken for sequencing was PBMCs or a T cell subset sorted from them (not recorded which). The receptors originated from a man aged 18 to 29 who had mild COVID-19 (a few samples of this study predate the infection). Cell type and time point are not known.

This clonotype has only a few counts. The rearrangement links TRBV4-2 to TRBJ2-5, with D tentatively TRBD2 (6 bases). CDR1 and CDR2 (germline): LGHNA, YNFKEQ. The V end lost 0 bases, the J end lost 2 bases, and 19 bases lay between the germline ends. The CDR3 has 18 amino acids. This CDR3 is CASSQESRAGLFQETQYF. CDR3 coding DNA: TGTGCCAGCAGCCAAGAAAGTCGTGCGGGGCTCTTTCAAGAGACCCAGTACTTC.

At least ten counts were recorded for this clonotype. J is TRBJ2-7 and V is TRBV20-1; unclear D gene. In germline, CDR1 is DFQATT, CDR2 SNEGSKA (reference sequence). CDR3 length: 10 amino acids. Trimming cost V 6 bases and J 3 bases, with 6 bases left between them. CDR3 nucleotide sequence: TGCAGTGCCTCCAACTACGAGCAGTACGTC. Its protein is CSASNYEQYV.

This clonotype was seen ten or more times. V usage is TRBV5-1 and J usage is TRBJ1-1; a weak D match, TRBD1 (5 bases). The germline V and J ends were trimmed by 5 bases and 0 bases, with 14 bases remaining between them. Germline V gene lookup returns CDR1 SGHRS and CDR2 YFSETQ. The CDR3 has 15 amino acids. The CDR3 loop is CASRTGGMVNTEAFF. The CDR3, as DNA: TGCGCCAGCAGGACCGGGGGAATGGTGAACACTGAAGCTTTCTTT.

Details on this clonotype: One junction end disagrees with the germline gene, perhaps due to a read error. The chain combines TRBV5-1 with TRBJ2-5, with TRBD2 identical over 14 bases. CDR1 is SGHRS and CDR2 is YFSETQ in the germline V gene. CDR3 length equals 14 residues. The CDR3 loop is CASSFSGTSGGPRF. CDR3 in DNA: TGCGCCAGCAGCTTTTCCGGGACTAGCGGGGGCCCTCGATTC.

The chain uses TRBV6-1 and TRBJ2-1; no reliable D call. The V gene lost 6 bases and the J gene lost 9 bases, with 24 bases spanning the gap. Germline CDR1 reads MNHNS; CDR2 reads SASEGT. CDR3 length: 16 amino acids. CDR3 sequence (DNA): TGTGCCAGCAGCGAGGCCTCGCCCCCAACTTCGGGTGAGCAGTTCTTC. Translating it yields CASSEASPPTSGEQFF.

This clonotype has just a few counts. CDR3 protein: CASSGQVSNEQFF. The CDR3 DNA reads as TGTGCCAGCAGCGGGCAGGTTAGCAATGAGCAGTTCTTC. This chain uses TRBV3-1 with TRBJ2-1; no reliable D call. This CDR3 has 13 amino acids. Germline V CDR1 and CDR2: LGHDT, YNNKEL (reference sequence). V dropped 5 bases and J dropped 6 bases, with 11 bases sitting between them.

A few counts support this clonotype. The chain couples TRBV6-1 to TRBJ1-2; 8 bases match TRBD1. The CDR3 is made up of 16 amino acids. The V and J ends lost 5 bases and 5 bases, in that order; junction bases with no gene match: 13. Per the germline V gene, CDR1 is MNHNS and CDR2 is SASEGT. The DNA for the CDR3 is TGTGCCAGCAGTCCGAAAGGCATACAGGGGGAATATGGCTACACCTTC. Translated: CASSPKGIQGEYGYTF.

This clonotype turned up a few times. The rearrangement links TRBV10-3 to TRBJ2-7; D gene ambiguous. Trimming pared 4 bases from V and 3 bases from J, leaving 7 bases between. The CDR3 length is 12 residues. Germline CDR1 reads ENHRY; CDR2 reads SYGVKD. Written as DNA, the CDR3 is TGTGCCATCAGTGGAAACAGCTACGAGCAGTACGTC. It translates to CAISGNSYEQYV.

This clonotype was seen at least ten times. The gene calls are TRBV6-2 or TRBV6-3 and TRBJ1-6, with D possibly being TRBD1 (5 bases). The CDR3 extends over 17 amino acids. Trimming took off 6 bases at V and 3 bases at J, with 18 bases between the two ends. Germline CDR1 MNHEY, CDR2 SVGEGT. CDR3: CASSRNRDGRYNSPLHF. The CDR3 region has the DNA TGTGCCAGCAGCCGAAATCGGGACGGACGCTATAATTCACCCCTCCACTTT.

This clonotype showed up just a few times. The chain has TRBV20-1 and TRBJ2-2, with D unresolved. The CDR3 totals 12 residues. The germline gives CDR1 DFQATT, CDR2 SNEGSKA (reference sequence). V was clipped by 5 bases and J by 8 bases, with 12 bases between them. CDR3 sequence (DNA): TGCAGTGCTCACCCCATTGGGGGGGAGCTGTTTTTT. It translates to CSAHPIGGELFF.

The V and J genes are TRBV28 and TRBJ1-2; 9 nucleotides line up with TRBD1. Trimming at V came to 4 bases and at J to 8 bases, leaving 8 bases not matched to a gene. This CDR3 is 14 amino acids long. Germline V gene lookup returns CDR1 MDHEN and CDR2 SYDVKM. CDR3 nucleotide sequence: TGTGCCAGCAGTTACTACCGGGACAGGGCCGGCTACACCTTC. Residues: CASSYYRDRAGYTF.

This clonotype has a count of ten or more. The chain employs TRBV5-6 and TRBJ2-1; D might be TRBD2 (7 bases). V dropped 4 bases and J dropped 7 bases, with 24 bases sitting between them. Germline CDR1 reads SGHDT; CDR2 reads YYEEEE. The CDR3 has 17 amino acids. CDR3: CASSEVREAGGLNEQFF. In DNA form, the CDR3 reads TGTGCCAGCAGCGAGGTTAGGGAGGCCGGGGGGCTAAATGAGCAGTTCTTC.